This T cell receptor beta chain came from a study of early T cells in non-severe SARS-CoV-2 infection. Study-wide context: Sequencing of unsorted whole blood was done on bulk RNA, leaving chains unpaired.

Germline loops: CDR1 LNHNV, CDR2 YYDKDF (reference sequence). The CDR3 covers 13 residues. Trimming left V 1 base short and J 0 bases short, with 0 bases between. As part of library construction, unique molecular identifiers were attached to individual cDNA molecules. Each CDR3 protein is one row after TCRdb ran MiXCR on the 5' RACE reads. This sample has around 63,000 distinct CDR3 sequences; approximately 9.1% occur once, and the top ten carry 15% to 18%. Broader study findings: Anti-spike CD8 responses were favored in VDJdb matching, and private and CD4 specificities were missed.

This clonotype was seen more than once but under ten times. Its antigen is still unknown. This specimen consisted of whole blood, obtained at baseline. The sequence was obtained from an adult who was a healthcare worker with PCR-confirmed SARS-CoV-2 infection or an uninfected control (not recorded which). V usage is TRBV15 and J usage is TRBJ2-2; no clear D. The CDR3 DNA is TGTGCCACCAGCAGAGCGAACACCGGGGAGCTGTTTTTT. Encoded protein: CATSRANTGELFF.